Listed below are T cell receptor beta chains from one sample, sequenced in a study of blood T cell repertoires in COVID-19. The assay was immunoSEQ multiplex PCR, and TCRdb's table has in-frame clones only and misses some. The sample holds some 21,000 clones, roughly 73% seen once. Source material: peripheral blood. The receptor set was obtained from a human donor in a cohort sampled during active or convalescent COVID-19. Both conserved end residues are part of each CDR3. The D gene is left open where the match is weak. Clone size is not always given. Where it is, it says once, few, many or a class for expanded clones.

size: NA
D: NA
J: TRBJ2-3
V: TRBV27
CDR3: CASSHSFTDTQYF
DNA: TGTGCCAGCAGTCATTCATTCACAGATACGCAGTATTTT

size: many
D: TRBD2
J: TRBJ2-3
V: TRBV27
CDR3: CASSSIAGAQYF
DNA: TGTGCCAGCAGTTCAATAGCGGGGGCGCAGTATTTT

size: NA
D: NA
J: TRBJ2-7
V: TRBV4-1
CDR3: CASRNLRGPILEQYF
DNA: TGCGCCAGCAGGAACCTCAGGGGCCCAATTTTAGAGCAGTACTTC

size: NA
D: NA
J: TRBJ2-6
V: TRBV4-2
CDR3: CASSQDGRRAGANVLTF
DNA: TGTGCCAGCAGCCAAGATGGGAGGAGGGCTGGGGCCAACGTCCTGACTTTC

size: NA
D: NA
J: TRBJ1-4
V: TRBV7-6
CDR3: CASSLAGKQKLFF
DNA: TGTGCCAGCAGCCTGGCCGGGAAGCAAAAACTGTTTTTT

size: NA
D: NA
J: TRBJ1-2
V: TRBV19
CDR3: CASSRGTGNYGYTF
DNA: TGTGCCAGTAGTAGGGGCACTGGTAACTATGGCTACACCTTC

size: NA
D: TRBD1
J: TRBJ1-1
V: TRBV6-5
CDR3: CASRGTGGRNTEAFF
DNA: TGTGCCAGCCGGGGGACAGGGGGGCGAAACACTGAAGCTTTCTTT

size: NA
D: TRBD1
J: TRBJ1-5
V: TRBV7-2
CDR3: CASSFSGTVNDQPQHF
DNA: TGTGCCAGCAGCTTCTCCGGGACAGTGAACGATCAGCCCCAGCATTTT

size: NA
D: TRBD2
J: TRBJ2-7
V: TRBV7-8
CDR3: CASSLGAFGSGKGYEQYF
DNA: TGTGCCAGCAGCTTAGGTGCGTTCGGCAGCGGGAAGGGTTACGAGCAGTACTTC

size: few
D: TRBD2
J: TRBJ2-1
V: TRBV10-3
CDR3: CAIGEGLNEQFF
DNA: TGTGCCATCGGGGAGGGCCTGAATGAGCAGTTCTTC

size: NA
D: NA
J: TRBJ2-7
V: TRBV9
CDR3: CASSVSPSSYEQYF
DNA: TGTGCCAGCAGCGTCAGTCCCAGCTCCTACGAGCAGTACTTC

size: medium-sized
D: NA
J: TRBJ2-7
V: TRBV6-5
CDR3: CASSRQARNYEQYF
DNA: TGTGCCAGCAGCCGACAGGCCCGCAACTACGAGCAGTACTTC

size: NA
D: TRBD1
J: TRBJ1-1
V: TRBV27
CDR3: CASSYYNRGNTEAFF
DNA: TGTGCCAGCAGTTATTATAACAGGGGGAACACTGAAGCTTTCTTT

size: NA
D: TRBD1
J: TRBJ1-5
V: TRBV6-5
CDR3: CASSKDRNQPQHF
DNA: TGTGCCAGCAGTAAGGACAGGAATCAGCCCCAGCATTTT

size: NA
D: TRBD2
J: TRBJ2-2
V: TRBV30
CDR3: CAWNSGGLNTGELFF
DNA: TGTGCCTGGAACTCGGGAGGTTTGAACACCGGGGAGCTGTTTTTT